The sample holds one count of the clone carrying this TCR beta chain. The entry originates in a study of shared clonotypes between healthy human individuals. Study at large: Aged between 18 and 49, the donors were two women and three men. Each donor contributed plates that comprised three CD4 naive, three CD4 memory, two CD8 naive and one CD8 memory.

V dropped 4 bases and J dropped 0 bases, with 13 bases sitting between them. This CDR3 contains 15 residues. Germline V gene lookup returns CDR1 SGHRS and CDR2 YFSETQ. The method was immunoSEQ multiplex PCR; TCRdb's version includes in-frame clones alone and lacks a portion of them. The sample holds roughly 2.2 million clones; about 92% are singletons and the top ten take 0.39%. Sample: naive CD4+ T cells from PBMCs. Subset noted: CD45RA+ positively selected. This chain links TRBV5-1 with TRBJ1-2, with D perhaps TRBD1 (5 bases). The sequence was collected from a man aged 18 to 30 in good health. Some clones in this sample may be carry-over from other donors' samples. For the CDR3, the DNA is TGCGCCAGCAGCCCCCCGGGACCAGCTAACTATGGCTACACCTTC. Translating gives CASSPPGPANYGYTF.